The clone carrying this TCR beta chain was seen many times. The entry originates in a study of Graves' ophthalmopathy and Graves' hyperthyroidism. Researchers took RNA transcripts and amplified TCR beta CDR3 regions from them. RT-PCR with HTBI primers came first, then second-round multiplex PCR. TCRdb redid the calling of the multiplex PCR reads with MiXCR, one entry per CDR3 protein. The sample includes about 400,000 distinct CDR3 sequences, 18% of them seen just once. The CDR3 covers 14 residues. The V gene end was trimmed by 6 bases and the J gene end by 3 bases; junction bases not matched to a gene: 7. From germline, CDR1 is SQVTM and CDR2 ANQGSEA. Ineligible for inclusion were patients with other autoimmune diseases, uncontrolled infections, pregnancy or lactation. As the starting material, around 9.1 ml of fresh peripheral blood yielded the PBMCs.

The chain recombines TRBV29-1 with TRBJ1-1, with 10 bases lining up with TRBD1. Material: peripheral blood. The source is a woman between 18 and 29 years old with Graves' ophthalmopathy. The CDR3 nucleotides read TGCAGCGTGGCACCGGGACAGGGGCACACTGAAGCTTTCTTT. Its protein is CSVAPGQGHTEAFF.